Below, 13 T cell receptor beta chains from the same sample are listed, as sequenced in a study of blood T cells in healthy people across ages. The authors ran a second PCR of roughly 7 to 11 cycles using a sample-barcoded 5' primer and a J-beta primer mix. One entry per CDR3 protein results from TCRdb running MiXCR on the 5' RACE reads. The table shows roughly 1,700,000 distinct CDR3 sequences, with over 25% occurring only once. The sample taken for sequencing was blood. These receptor sequences come from a woman in her twenties or thirties in good health.

This clonotype has at least ten counts. V usage is TRBV20-1 and J usage is TRBJ1-2, with D hard to call. Deletions cut 0 bases from V and 2 bases from J, with 4 bases between. Germline V gives CDR1 DFQATT, CDR2 SNEGSKA (reference sequence). CDR3 length: 12 residues. CDR3 region: CSARDDNYGYTF. The CDR3 DNA reads as TGCAGTGCTAGAGATGACAACTATGGCTACACCTTC.

This clonotype occurred many times. The rearrangement uses TRBV11-2 and TRBJ2-7; D call uncertain. The CDR3 runs 14 residues. Germline V gene lookup returns CDR1 SGHAT and CDR2 FQNNGV. Trimming stripped 1 base from V and 5 bases from J, with 12 bases between. The CDR3 DNA reads TGTGCCAGCAGCTTAGCAGGTAGTATCCACGAGCAGTACTTC. It codes for CASSLAGSIHEQYF.

This clonotype was seen many times. The gene calls are TRBV20-1 and TRBJ2-1, with a possible D match to TRBD1 (5 bases). Deletions cut 0 bases from V and 8 bases from J, with 17 bases between. The length of the CDR3 is 15 residues. CDR1 is DFQATT and CDR2 is SNEGSKA in the germline V gene (reference sequence). This CDR3 is CSARDQSSGYDEQFF. The CDR3 nucleotides read TGCAGTGCTAGAGATCAGAGTTCAGGGTATGATGAGCAGTTCTTC.

This clonotype was counted many times. The chain joins TRBV2 to TRBJ2-1; D ambiguous. V shed 7 bases and J shed 8 bases, with 9 bases lying between them. The germline gives CDR1 SNHLY, CDR2 FYNNEI. This CDR3 region has 11 residues. The CDR3 sequence is CASNTRYEQFF. CDR3 nucleotides: TGTGCCAGCAATACACGCTATGAGCAGTTCTTC.

In its sample, this clonotype was seen many times. The V call is TRBV5-6, the J call TRBJ2-1; no firm D call. Germline V gives CDR1 SGHDT, CDR2 YYEEEE. The V gene lost 4 bases and the J gene lost 0 bases, with 14 bases spanning the gap. The CDR3 is 16 residues long. The CDR3 region has the DNA TGTGCCAGCAGCATGAGAGTAAGCGCCTCCTACAATGAGCAGTTCTTC. Amino acid sequence: CASSMRVSASYNEQFF.

This clonotype was seen a handful of times. The chain combines TRBV20-1 with TRBJ2-1; 15 positions match TRBD2. V was pared by 5 bases and J by 5 bases, with 7 bases of the junction left unmatched. Germline V gives CDR1 DFQATT, CDR2 SNEGSKA (reference sequence). The CDR3 consists of 16 residues. CDR3 residues: CSAGGTSGGNHNEQFF. The CDR3 DNA reads as TGCAGTGCTGGAGGGACTAGCGGGGGGAACCACAATGAGCAGTTCTTC.

This clonotype has ten or more counts. J is TRBJ1-2 and V is TRBV9; possible D gene TRBD1, 6 bases. Germline V gene sequence: CDR1 SGDLS, CDR2 YYNGEE. The CDR3 is 17 amino acids. V was cut by 3 bases and J by 2 bases, with 20 bases left in between. Here the CDR3 reads CASSASSKRGGNYGYTF. CDR3 DNA sequence: TGTGCCAGCAGCGCCTCCAGTAAGAGGGGGGGGAACTATGGCTACACCTTC. The complete variable domain, with remaining parts taken from reference TRBV9 and TRBJ1-2, reads DSGVTQTPKHLITATGQRVTLRCSPRSGDLSVYWYQQSLDQGLQFLIQYYNGEERAKGNILERFSAQQFPDLHSELNLSSLELGDSALYFCASSASSKRGGNYGYTFGSGTRLTVV.

This chain connects TRBV20-1 to TRBJ1-5, with TRBD1 identical over 7 bases. This CDR3 is built from 13 residues. CDR1 is DFQATT and CDR2 is SNEGSKA in the germline V gene (reference sequence). V shed 3 bases and J 4 bases; nucleotides not matched to a gene: 3. The CDR3: CSARTTGNQPQHF. The CDR3 DNA reads as TGCAGTGCTAGGACGACAGGGAATCAGCCCCAGCATTTT.

The V call is TRBV6-5, the J call TRBJ2-4; D call uncertain. This CDR3 spans 16 amino acids. Germline CDR1 and CDR2: MNHEY and SVGAGI. The V gene lost 3 bases and the J gene lost 0 bases, with 12 bases spanning the gap. The CDR3 nucleotides read TGTGCCAGCAGTTATCTCGAAAAGGGAGCCAAAAACATTCAGTACTTC. This encodes CASSYLEKGAKNIQYF.

The CDR3 nucleotides read TGTGCCAGCAGCTTATTAAGCGCCAATGGCTACACCTTC. Encoded protein: CASSLLSANGYTF. The chain has TRBV7-2 and TRBJ1-2; D unresolved. Per germline, CDR1 SGHTA and CDR2 FQGNSA. V was cut by 2 bases and J by 6 bases, with 10 bases left in between. This CDR3 has 13 residues.

This sequence joins TRBV4-1 and TRBJ2-7; D is unclear. Trimming took 5 bases from V and 4 from J, leaving 9 bases between them. The CDR3 is 12 amino acids. Germline CDR1 and CDR2: MGHRA and YSYEKL. CDR3 nucleotide sequence: TGCGCCAGCAGCGATTTATTTTACGAGCAGTACTTC. It specifies CASSDLFYEQYF.

Of note for this clonotype: This may come from a read error, since a much larger clone is one base off. This chain joins TRBV28 and TRBJ2-1, with D possibly being TRBD2 (7 bases). Germline assignment: CDR1 MDHEN and CDR2 SYDVKM. The CDR3 covers 15 residues. CDR3 region: CASDSWGGAYSEQFF. The CDR3 nucleotides are TGTGCCAGCGACAGTTGGGGGGGGGCTTACAGTGAGCAGTTCTTC.

The CDR3 coding sequence is TGTGCCAGTAGTACCTCCGGGACAGGGGTAAGCAATCAGCCCCAGCATTTT. Amino acids: CASSTSGTGVSNQPQHF. The V gene is TRBV19, the J gene TRBJ1-5, with 10 positions matching TRBD1. The CDR3 has 17 amino acids. With 4 bases clipped from V and 1 base from J, the junction kept 7 bases outside the gene matches. Germline values: CDR1 LNHDA, CDR2 SQIVND (reference sequence).